These T cell receptor beta chains were read from a single sample in a study of shared clonotypes between healthy human individuals. The data were produced by immunoSEQ multiplex PCR, yet TCRdb's version contains in-frame clones alone and is incomplete. The sample holds 550,000 to 800,000 clones, about 90% seen once. Sequencing used memory CD8+ T cells from PBMCs. The origin of the receptors is a man aged 18 to 29 in good health. Some clones in this sample may be carry-over from other donors' samples. Both conserved end residues are trimmed from each CDR3. Fields, in order: CDR3 protein, clone size, J gene, V gene. The size field is filled for only some rows; it gives once, few, many or a size class.

cdr3_aa: ASSLGEKLF
clone_size: few
j_call: TRBJ1-4
v_call: TRBV5-6

cdr3_aa: ASSRDLEGQVGGYT
clone_size: few
j_call: TRBJ1-2
v_call: TRBV14

cdr3_aa: ASSYTVPGELF
clone_size: -
j_call: TRBJ2-2
v_call: TRBV11-2

cdr3_aa: ASSPTGGIGTDTQY
clone_size: -
j_call: TRBJ2-3
v_call: TRBV9

cdr3_aa: ASSQVGGLHTEAF
clone_size: few
j_call: TRBJ1-1
v_call: TRBV4-3

cdr3_aa: AWALRARTEAF
clone_size: few
j_call: TRBJ1-1
v_call: TRBV30

cdr3_aa: ASSPRVGEAYNEQF
clone_size: -
j_call: TRBJ2-1
v_call: TRBV7-9

cdr3_aa: ASIGTGVSYEQY
clone_size: -
j_call: TRBJ2-7
v_call: TRBV2

cdr3_aa: ASRPLGANYGYT
clone_size: -
j_call: TRBJ1-2
v_call: TRBV27

cdr3_aa: ASSLGITEAF
clone_size: -
j_call: TRBJ1-1
v_call: TRBV11-2

cdr3_aa: ASSLGPENSYQETQY
clone_size: -
j_call: TRBJ2-5
v_call: TRBV5-4

cdr3_aa: ASSLFAGGQGNT
clone_size: once
j_call: TRBJ1-2
v_call: TRBV27

cdr3_aa: ASRDRGRGNTGELF
clone_size: -
j_call: TRBJ2-2
v_call: TRBV2

cdr3_aa: ASSTTGGMNTEAF
clone_size: -
j_call: TRBJ1-1
v_call: TRBV9

cdr3_aa: ASSLARGTEAF
clone_size: once
j_call: TRBJ1-1
v_call: TRBV7-7

cdr3_aa: AWSVGFYEQY
clone_size: -
j_call: TRBJ2-7
v_call: TRBV30

cdr3_aa: ASSEAFNRGGNEQF
clone_size: once
j_call: TRBJ2-1
v_call: TRBV6-1

cdr3_aa: AISPLDGQGGIQPQH
clone_size: once
j_call: TRBJ1-5
v_call: TRBV10-3

cdr3_aa: ASSIASTSYEQY
clone_size: once
j_call: -
v_call: TRBV19

cdr3_aa: ASSFGALNNEQF
clone_size: -
j_call: TRBJ2-1
v_call: TRBV7-2

cdr3_aa: ASRGGYEQY
clone_size: -
j_call: TRBJ2-7
v_call: TRBV6-6

cdr3_aa: ASSQDLAGEAF
clone_size: -
j_call: TRBJ1-1
v_call: TRBV4-1

cdr3_aa: AISESVGGSYEQY
clone_size: -
j_call: TRBJ2-7
v_call: TRBV10-3

cdr3_aa: ASSYLAEPFYEQY
clone_size: -
j_call: TRBJ2-7
v_call: TRBV6-6

cdr3_aa: ASSLGGFAEAF
clone_size: few
j_call: TRBJ1-1
v_call: TRBV5-8

cdr3_aa: ASSPGTGQNTEAF
clone_size: -
j_call: TRBJ1-1
v_call: TRBV4-1

cdr3_aa: ASSPGPLPSMNTEAF
clone_size: once
j_call: TRBJ1-1
v_call: TRBV7-3

cdr3_aa: ASGDGYQETQY
clone_size: -
j_call: TRBJ2-5
v_call: TRBV7-3

cdr3_aa: ASSLAERVHEQY
clone_size: -
j_call: TRBJ2-7
v_call: TRBV5-6

cdr3_aa: ASSLGGEYYNEQF
clone_size: -
j_call: TRBJ2-1
v_call: TRBV5-6

cdr3_aa: ASSLSHLGNEQF
clone_size: -
j_call: TRBJ2-1
v_call: TRBV28

cdr3_aa: ASSLMTGGGKYEQY
clone_size: -
j_call: TRBJ2-7
v_call: TRBV28

cdr3_aa: ASSLQPPSRYEQY
clone_size: -
j_call: TRBJ2-7
v_call: TRBV28

cdr3_aa: ASSQDILAEYNEQF
clone_size: -
j_call: TRBJ2-1
v_call: TRBV4-3

cdr3_aa: ASSPRASGVYGGSGELF
clone_size: -
j_call: TRBJ2-2
v_call: TRBV18

cdr3_aa: ASSHLAGGPSWNEQF
clone_size: once
j_call: TRBJ2-1
v_call: TRBV14

cdr3_aa: ASSLLTVGGREKLF
clone_size: -
j_call: TRBJ1-4
v_call: TRBV28

cdr3_aa: AVEIASGSRQETQY
clone_size: -
j_call: TRBJ2-5
v_call: TRBV30

cdr3_aa: ASSAELGATEAF
clone_size: -
j_call: TRBJ1-1
v_call: TRBV7-3

cdr3_aa: ASSSTGTSGRAFADTQY
clone_size: -
j_call: TRBJ2-3
v_call: TRBV27

cdr3_aa: ASSLDRGLTAEAF
clone_size: -
j_call: TRBJ1-1
v_call: TRBV7-9

cdr3_aa: ASSVAPGSSRSGNTIY
clone_size: -
j_call: TRBJ1-3
v_call: TRBV9

cdr3_aa: ASWDRDSYEQY
clone_size: -
j_call: TRBJ2-7
v_call: TRBV6-5

cdr3_aa: ASSQFPGSGELF
clone_size: -
j_call: TRBJ2-2
v_call: TRBV4-1

cdr3_aa: ASSFGSLYEQF
clone_size: -
j_call: TRBJ2-1
v_call: TRBV5-1

cdr3_aa: ASTYYTGLAGGTQY
clone_size: -
j_call: TRBJ2-3
v_call: TRBV7-9